One sample yielded the 20 T cell receptor beta chains listed below, sequenced in a study of cytomegalovirus exposure and HLA in healthy donors. Both 60 Vbeta primers and 13 Jbeta primers went into the PCR. Only in-frame clones appear in the TCRdb table, and some are missing; sequencing was by immunoSEQ multiplex PCR. The table lists some 270,000 clones, about four fifths of them singletons. The specimen sequenced was PBMCs. These TCRs come from a girl aged 2-10 years in good health and CMV-seronegative.

The rearrangement uses TRBV25-1 and TRBJ1-1; maybe TRBD1 (6 bases). CDR3 length: 15 amino acids. V gave up 4 bases and J gave up 1 base, with 13 bases separating them. Germline V lookup: CDR1 MGHDK, CDR2 SYGVNS. The CDR3 coding sequence is TGTGCCAGCAGTGTCACAGGGTCTCGGAACACTGAAGCTTTCTTT. This translates into CASSVTGSRNTEAFF.

As regards this clone: Other DNA sequences within the sample encode an identical CDR3. The rearrangement uses TRBV28 and TRBJ2-3, with D possibly being TRBD2 (6 bases). V gave up 0 bases and J gave up 0 bases, with 7 bases separating them. The CDR3 totals 15 residues. Germline values: CDR1 MDHEN, CDR2 SYDVKM. The CDR3 DNA reads as TGTGCCAGCAGTTTATGGGGGACTAGCACAGATACGCAGTATTTT. Translated, it gives CASSLWGTSTDTQYF. Full variable domain (remainder filled in from reference TRBV28 and TRBJ2-3): DVKVTQSSRYLVKRTGEKVFLECVQDMDHENMFWYRQDPGLGLRLIYFSYDVKMKEKGDIPEGYSVSREKKERFSLILESASTNQTSMYLCASSLWGTSTDTQYFGPGTRLTVL.

This chain connects TRBV2 to TRBJ2-7; D gene unclear. Trimming took 4 bases from V and 1 from J, leaving 14 bases between them. Germline loops: CDR1 SNHLY, CDR2 FYNNEI. The CDR3 is made up of 15 amino acids. The CDR3 region is CASSGPRVSSYEQYF. DNA for the CDR3: TGTGCCAGCAGTGGACCCCGGGTATCGTCCTACGAGCAGTACTTC.

The V gene is TRBV6-1, the J gene TRBJ2-1; D not resolved. This CDR3 is 12 amino acids long. V was cut by 3 bases and J by 4 bases, with 4 bases left in between. Germline V gives CDR1 MNHNS, CDR2 SASEGT. This chain's CDR3 is CASSEQYNEQFF. CDR3 in DNA: TGTGCCAGCAGTGAGCAGTACAATGAGCAGTTCTTC.

The chain is built from TRBV19 and TRBJ2-1; D is perhaps TRBD1 (6 bases). Germline CDR1 LNHDA, CDR2 SQIVND (reference sequence). The CDR3 extends over 15 amino acids. V dropped 1 base and J dropped 9 bases, with 16 bases sitting between them. The CDR3 here is CASSIGTRGYGEQFF. DNA for the CDR3: TGTGCCAGTAGTATAGGAACTAGGGGGTACGGTGAGCAGTTCTTC.

The chain recombines TRBV5-1 with TRBJ2-6; TRBD1 agrees at 8 bases. This CDR3 is 18 amino acids long. V was pared by 4 bases and J by 2 bases, with 11 bases of the junction left unmatched. The V gene's germline CDR1 is SGHRS and CDR2 YFSETQ. The CDR3 here is CASSSRTGRFAGANVLTF. The CDR3 bases are TGCGCCAGCAGCAGCCGGACAGGGAGGTTTGCTGGGGCCAACGTCCTGACTTTC.

This chain links TRBV19 with TRBJ1-5; D gene uncertain. Trimming shortened V by 3 bases and J by 10 bases, and 25 bases separated the two germline ends. This CDR3 has 17 residues. CDR1 and CDR2 from the germline V gene are LNHDA and SQIVND (reference sequence). CDR3 sequence reads: CASSISWAGLANGPQHF. As DNA, the CDR3 is TGTGCCAGTAGTATCTCATGGGCAGGATTGGCCAACGGCCCCCAGCATTTT.

This clone was seen more than once but under ten times. The V and J genes are TRBV18 and TRBJ1-1; 7 bases match TRBD1. The CDR3 is 16 amino acids. Germline V CDR1 and CDR2: KGHSH, LQKENI. Trimming took 1 base from V and 1 from J; bases not matched to a gene: 6. CDR3: CASSPQGAYGNTEAFF. The CDR3 nucleotides read TGTGCCAGCTCACCACAGGGGGCGTACGGGAACACTGAAGCTTTCTTT.

V gene TRBV19 combines with J gene TRBJ2-7; 9 nucleotides align to TRBD2. With V trimmed by 5 bases and J by 5 bases, 7 bases remained unmatched. The CDR3 extends over 14 amino acids. CDR1 is LNHDA, CDR2 SQIVND, per germline (reference sequence). The chain's CDR3 is CASSYGTSSDEQYF. The CDR3 DNA follows: TGTGCCAGTAGTTATGGGACTAGCAGTGACGAGCAGTACTTC.

This clone turned up a few times. The chain has TRBV19 and TRBJ1-2; possibly TRBD1 for D (5 bases). CDR1 is LNHDA, CDR2 SQIVND, per germline (reference sequence). V lost 10 bases and J lost 6, with 12 bases in between. This CDR3 region has 11 residues. DNA of the CDR3: TGTGCCACAGGGCCGAATGATGGCTACACCTTC. This gives the protein CATGPNDGYTF.

This clone occurred a few times. This chain uses TRBV6-1 with TRBJ2-7; possibly TRBD1 for D (6 bases). V was pared by 8 bases and J by 4 bases, with 12 bases between. The CDR3 length is 12 residues. Germline loops: CDR1 MNHNS, CDR2 SASEGT. The CDR3 region has the DNA TGTGCCAGCTGGGGGACAAAGTACGAGCAGTACTTC. Its translation is CASWGTKYEQYF.

In its sample, this clone was seen once. The chain couples TRBV6-5 to TRBJ1-3; TRBD1 is a possible D gene (6 bases). Germline V CDR1 and CDR2: MNHEY, SVGAGI. The CDR3 is 16 amino acids. V shed 4 bases and J shed 1 base, with 14 bases lying between them. The CDR3: CASSSGTTVSGNTIYF. DNA of the CDR3: TGTGCCAGCAGTTCCGGGACAACCGTTTCTGGAAACACCATATATTTT.

V gene TRBV7-9 combines with J gene TRBJ2-2; 7 bases are shared with TRBD2. V was clipped by 0 bases and J by 3 bases; unmatched bases: 1. This CDR3 is 15 amino acids long. CDR1 and CDR2 from the germline V gene are SEHNR and FQNEAQ (reference sequence). The CDR3 spells CASSLAGRDTGELFF. Written as DNA, the CDR3 is TGTGCCAGCAGCTTAGCAGGGAGGGACACCGGGGAGCTGTTTTTT.

This clone was picked up one time. V and J are TRBV28 and TRBJ1-4; TRBD1 aligns across 7 bases. Per the germline V gene, CDR1 is MDHEN and CDR2 is SYDVKM. This CDR3 is 12 amino acids long. The trim removed 5 bases at V and 13 bases at J, leaving 7 bases unmatched. CDR3 coding DNA: TGTGCCAGCAGTCAACAGGGGTTTGTACTGTTTTTT. This gives the protein CASSQQGFVLFF.

This chain joins TRBV2 and TRBJ1-1; D remains unclear. The CDR3 is 13 amino acids. V was cut by 1 base and J by 3 bases, with 6 bases left in between. Germline V gene lookup returns CDR1 SNHLY and CDR2 FYNNEI. Here the CDR3 DNA reads TGTGCCAGCAGTGAAGGGCGGGACACTGAAGCTTTCTTT. Translation gives CASSEGRDTEAFF.

The CDR3 sequence is CAWSVRLVYTEAFF. The CDR3 DNA reads as TGTGCCTGGAGTGTCCGGTTGGTGTACACTGAAGCTTTCTTT. The V gene is TRBV30, the J gene TRBJ1-1; D is undetermined. Trimming stripped 0 bases from V and 3 bases from J, with 11 bases between. Germline loops: CDR1 GTSNPN, CDR2 SVGIG (reference sequence). CDR3 length: 14 residues.

This sequence joins TRBV5-1 and TRBJ1-1, with 7 bases identical to TRBD1. This CDR3 comprises 14 residues. V lost 0 bases, J lost 1 base, and 0 bases stayed unmatched. Germline V CDR1 and CDR2: SGHRS, YFSETQ. As DNA, the CDR3 is TGCGCCAGCAGCTTGGGGGACAGGAACACTGAAGCTTTCTTT. Its translation: CASSLGDRNTEAFF.

The rearrangement uses TRBV5-1 and TRBJ1-3; 8 bases line up with TRBD1. The germline gives CDR1 SGHRS, CDR2 YFSETQ. The CDR3 is made up of 15 amino acids. The ends lost 0 bases at V and 4 bases at J; junction bases unmatched: 3. DNA of the CDR3: TGCGCCAGCAGCTTGGGGACAGGGACAGGAAACACCATATATTTT. Protein product: CASSLGTGTGNTIYF.

The rearrangement uses TRBV28 and TRBJ2-7, with a weak D call TRBD2 (6 bases). This CDR3 has 14 amino acids. Germline values: CDR1 MDHEN, CDR2 SYDVKM. V lost 6 bases and J lost 2, with 14 bases in between. Here the CDR3 reads CASRRDGPTYEQYF. The CDR3 DNA follows: TGTGCCAGCAGGCGGGATGGCCCGACCTACGAGCAGTACTTC.

The rearrangement uses TRBV7-3 and TRBJ1-5; the D is unclear. The germline V gene encodes CDR1 SGHTA and CDR2 FQGTGA. The V end was cut by 5 bases, the J end by 4 bases, with 9 bases between. The length of the CDR3 is 13 residues. The DNA of the CDR3 is TGTGCCAGCAGCCTAGGAAGGAATCAGCCCCAGCATTTT. Residues: CASSLGRNQPQHF.